The 5 T cell receptor beta chains reported below all come from one sample, sequenced in a study of CD8+ T cells in alopecia areata. cDNA serving as the sequencing template came from extracted, reverse transcribed RNA. Sequenced by immunoSEQ multiplex PCR; TCRdb stores in-frame clones only, minus some. The sample has over 15,000 clones; 45% to 65% are singletons. Lesional scalp punch biopsies and peripheral blood came from alopecia areata patients. The specimen sequenced was skin. All receptors derive from a human donor with alopecia areata.

The chain joins TRBV28 to TRBJ2-1; a weak D match, TRBD1 (5 bases). The CDR3 loop spans 15 amino acids. Germline lookup yields CDR1 MDHEN and CDR2 SYDVKM. The V gene lost 3 bases and the J gene lost 8 bases, with 17 bases spanning the gap. CDR3 protein: CASSFAGAGAHEQFF. The CDR3 DNA reads as TGTGCCAGCAGTTTCGCAGGCGCTGGGGCACATGAGCAGTTCTTC.

V usage is TRBV6-5 and J usage is TRBJ2-5; TRBD2 might be the D (5 bases). CDR1 MNHEY and CDR2 SVGAGI come from the germline V gene. This CDR3 region has 14 residues. V shed 5 bases and J shed 2 bases, with 12 bases lying between them. The CDR3 sequence: CASSEWRRQETQYF. The DNA for the CDR3 is TGTGCCAGCAGTGAATGGAGGAGACAAGAGACCCAGTACTTC.

The chain recombines TRBV30 with TRBJ2-7; 9 bases are a match to TRBD1. CDR1 is GTSNPN, CDR2 SVGIG, per germline (reference sequence). CDR3 length: 14 residues. V was clipped by 4 bases and J by 4 bases; unmatched bases: 8. The CDR3 region is CAWTSNRGPYEQYF. CDR3 bases: TGTGCCTGGACGAGTAACAGGGGGCCGTACGAGCAGTACTTC. Supplemented by reference TRBV30 and TRBJ2-7, the full variable domain reads SQTIHQWPATLVQPVGSPLSLECTVEGTSNPNLYWYRQAAGRGLQLLFYSVGIGQISSEVPQNLSASRPQDRQFILSSKKLLLSDSGFYLCAWTSNRGPYEQYFGPGTRLTVT.

V usage is TRBV11-2 and J usage is TRBJ2-5; 7 bases are a match to TRBD1. Germline V gene data show CDR1 as SGHAT and CDR2 as FQNNGV. The length of the CDR3 is 14 residues. The ends lost 3 bases at V and 6 bases at J; junction bases unmatched: 7. CDR3 amino acids: CASSFDRVVKTQYF. The CDR3 region has the DNA TGTGCCAGCAGCTTTGACAGGGTCGTCAAGACCCAGTACTTC.

To note about this clone: An end of the junction differs from the germline gene, which may be a read error. This chain connects TRBV7-7 to TRBJ2-1; D not certain. The CDR3 is made up of 14 amino acids. The germline V gene encodes CDR1 SSHAT and CDR2 FNYEAQ (reference sequence). CDR3 coding DNA: TGTGCTAGCAGCCCGAGTAGGGTTTTGTATGAGCAGTTCTTC. It encodes CASSPSRVLYEQFF.